The T cell receptor (beta chain) described here comes from a study of blood T cell repertoires in COVID-19. Study-wide background: In each case, the material was cDNA or gDNA derived from T cells, B-cell-depleted T cells, or PBMCs.

As handled by the study authors: Cell counts per sample came from amplifying reference gene primers. The repertoire was sequenced with immunoSEQ multiplex PCR; TCRdb's copy has only in-frame clones and lacks some. From that table come the V and J calls and clone size; the DNA was used to work out D and trimming. The sample has approximately 190,000 clones; approximately 85% are singletons. CDR3 length: 15 amino acids. Germline V gene lookup returns CDR1 LNHDA and CDR2 SQIVND (reference sequence). J was trimmed by 5 bases and V by 6 bases; bases with no gene match: 9. This TCR was sampled from a woman aged 70-85 years with active or convalescent COVID-19. The J gene is TRBJ2-1, the V gene TRBV19; 8 bases align to TRBD1. Sequencing input: peripheral blood. This CDR3 is CASRVMAQGDNEQFF. The DNA for the CDR3 is TGTGCCAGTAGGGTAATGGCACAGGGGGACAATGAGCAGTTCTTC.